These 29 T cell receptor beta chains were all obtained from the same sample, sequenced in a study of blood T cell repertoires in COVID-19. Libraries were prepared by immunoSEQ multiplex PCR; TCRdb keeps only in-frame clonotypes and omits some of them. The sample consists of roughly 76,000 clones, 85% to 95% of them appearing once. Sequenced input: peripheral blood. These receptors were collected from a woman in her sixties with active COVID-19.

CDR3 nucleotide sequence: TGTGCCAGTACACCGGCGGAGTCCTACGAGCAGTACTTC. Amino acids: CASTPAESYEQYF. The chain links TRBV19 to TRBJ2-7; no firm D call. Germline assignment: CDR1 LNHDA and CDR2 SQIVND (reference sequence). The ends were cut back, 7 bases at V and 1 base at J, with 11 bases in the middle. CDR3 length equals 13 residues.

This chain joins TRBV6-5 and TRBJ2-1, with 11 bases that match TRBD1. The CDR3 contains 15 residues. V was clipped by 2 bases and J by 7 bases; unmatched bases: 4. Germline-derived CDR1 and CDR2 are MNHEY and SVGAGI. CDR3 nucleotide sequence: TGTGCCAGCAGTTACGAAGGGACAGGGGGGAATGAGCAGTTCTTC. Encoded protein: CASSYEGTGGNEQFF.

The V call is TRBV3-1 (or the pseudogene TRBV3-2), the J call TRBJ2-5; D uncertain. Per germline, CDR1 LGHDT and CDR2 YNNKEL (reference sequence). V was trimmed by 0 bases and J by 4 bases, leaving 9 bases between them. The CDR3 consists of 14 residues. CDR3 nucleotides: TGTGCCAGCAGCCAAGATCTAGTTCTAGAGACCCAGTACTTC. Translated, it gives CASSQDLVLETQYF.

The chain links TRBV19 to TRBJ2-1; 8 bases agree with TRBD2. Germline assignment: CDR1 LNHDA and CDR2 SQIVND (reference sequence). Trimming removed 5 bases from V and 6 bases from J; junction bases left unmatched: 12. This CDR3 region has 16 residues. This CDR3 reads CASSRGGGTRGNEQFF. Written as DNA, the CDR3 is TGTGCCAGTAGTCGTGGCGGCGGGACTAGGGGCAATGAGCAGTTCTTC.

The J gene is TRBJ2-7, the V gene TRBV11-2, with TRBD1 identical over 9 bases. V was pared by 5 bases and J by 9 bases, with 11 bases of the junction left unmatched. Germline assignment: CDR1 SGHAT and CDR2 FQNNGV. The CDR3 runs to 14 residues. CDR3: CASSLRTGALGQYF. The CDR3 DNA reads as TGTGCCAGCAGCCTGCGGACAGGGGCGCTGGGGCAGTACTTC.

The chain carries TRBV7-2 and TRBJ2-7, with 8 positions matching TRBD2. This CDR3 spans 16 amino acids. The ends lost 2 bases at V and 7 bases at J; junction bases unmatched: 13. Germline CDR1 reads SGHTA; CDR2 reads FQGNSA. The CDR3 DNA sequence: TGTGCCAGCAGCTTAACTCCGGGAGGGGGAATAGGTGAGCAGTACTTC. Protein sequence: CASSLTPGGGIGEQYF.

CDR3 amino acids: CASSFFGEGSYNEQFF. The CDR3 DNA follows: TGTGCCAGCAGCTTTTTTGGGGAGGGATCCTACAATGAGCAGTTCTTC. The rearrangement uses TRBV5-4 and TRBJ2-1; TRBD2 matches at 7 bases. V lost 2 bases, J lost 1 base, and 6 bases stayed unmatched. The CDR3 is made up of 16 amino acids. From germline, CDR1 is SGHNT and CDR2 YYREEE (reference sequence).

V gene TRBV7-9 combines with J gene TRBJ2-1; perhaps TRBD1 as D (7 bases). V lost 7 bases, J lost 6 bases, and 19 bases lay in between. CDR1 is SEHNR, CDR2 FQNEAQ, per germline (reference sequence). This CDR3 contains 15 residues. CDR3: CASTSWGRGVNEQFF. The CDR3, as DNA: TGTGCCAGCACCTCATGGGGCAGGGGGGTCAATGAGCAGTTCTTC.

This clone turned up a few times. The CDR3: CASSSGQPALTDTQYF. The CDR3 nucleotides are TGTGCCAGCAGCTCGGGTCAGCCTGCCTTGACAGATACGCAGTATTTT. The chain carries TRBV5-4 and TRBJ2-3; no firm D call. Between the trimmed V and J ends, which lost 3 bases and 3 bases, there was a span of 17 bases. Per the germline V gene, CDR1 is SGHNT and CDR2 is YYREEE (reference sequence). CDR3 size: 16 residues.

The V call is TRBV28, the J call TRBJ2-7, with TRBD1 as a possible D gene (5 bases). The CDR3 consists of 15 residues. Trimming stripped 2 bases from V and 0 bases from J, with 11 bases between. The germline V gene encodes CDR1 MDHEN and CDR2 SYDVKM. CDR3 sequence reads: CASSLPGSTSYEQYF. The DNA of the CDR3 is TGTGCCAGCAGTTTACCAGGGTCAACCTCCTACGAGCAGTACTTC.

V is TRBV18 and J is TRBJ2-5; D gene ambiguous. The CDR3 is 16 amino acids. Trimming pared 3 bases from V and 2 bases from J, leaving 16 bases between. Germline V lookup: CDR1 KGHSH, CDR2 LQKENI. The CDR3 reads CASSPSRSKRQETQYF. CDR3 DNA sequence: TGTGCCAGCTCACCCTCGAGAAGCAAGAGACAAGAGACCCAGTACTTC.

The V and J genes are TRBV5-6 and TRBJ2-5; D possibly corresponds to TRBD1 (6 bases). Germline lookup yields CDR1 SGHDT and CDR2 YYEEEE. This CDR3 contains 13 residues. Between the trimmed V and J ends, which lost 2 bases and 9 bases, there was a span of 14 bases. Here the CDR3 reads CASSLLQGEAQYF. CDR3 nucleotide sequence: TGTGCCAGCAGCTTATTACAGGGCGAGGCCCAGTACTTC.

The chain recombines TRBV5-1 with TRBJ2-1; D remains ambiguous. The ends were cut back, 7 bases at V and 4 bases at J, with 9 bases in the middle. The CDR3 is made up of 12 amino acids. The V gene's germline CDR1 is SGHRS and CDR2 YFSETQ. The CDR3 is CASGTDYNEQFF. For the CDR3, the DNA is TGCGCCAGCGGAACAGATTACAATGAGCAGTTCTTC.

The chain recombines TRBV30 with TRBJ1-2, with a possible D match to TRBD1 (6 bases). Germline assignment: CDR1 GTSNPN and CDR2 SVGIG (reference sequence). This CDR3 spans 14 amino acids. Trimming pared 2 bases from V and 5 bases from J, leaving 15 bases between. The CDR3 nucleotides read TGTGCCTGGAGTATAGACAGCCAGGGGTATGGCTACACCTTC. Protein sequence: CAWSIDSQGYGYTF.

The CDR3 region is CASTSTSLNTEAFF. For the CDR3, the DNA is TGCGCCAGCACTAGTACCTCCCTGAACACTGAAGCTTTCTTT. The chain recombines TRBV5-1 with TRBJ1-1; no clear D gene. The germline CDR1 and CDR2 sequences are SGHRS and YFSETQ. V dropped 6 bases and J dropped 0 bases, with 12 bases sitting between them. This CDR3 contains 14 residues.

The chain links TRBV18 to TRBJ1-2, with 7 nucleotides matching TRBD1. CDR3 length: 13 residues. Germline CDR1 and CDR2: KGHSH and LQKENI. The V segment lost 5 bases and the J segment 3 bases; nucleotides outside the gene matches: 3. CDR3: CASSGDSYYGYTF. The CDR3 DNA reads as TGTGCCAGCTCAGGGGACAGTTACTATGGCTACACCTTC.

The gene calls are TRBV3-1 (or the pseudogene TRBV3-2) and TRBJ2-3, with 7 bases fitting TRBD2. The V gene end was trimmed by 4 bases and the J gene end by 4 bases; junction bases not matched to a gene: 8. CDR3 length equals 15 residues. CDR1 is LGHDT, CDR2 YNNKEL, per germline (reference sequence). This CDR3 is CASSPGAGRADTQYF. CDR3 nucleotides: TGTGCCAGCAGCCCAGGAGCGGGACGGGCAGATACGCAGTATTTT.

CDR3 sequence: CASSPARTSGSYNEQFF. In DNA form, the CDR3 reads TGTGCCAGCAGCCCAGCGAGGACTAGCGGGTCCTACAATGAGCAGTTCTTC. The rearrangement joins TRBV7-9 to TRBJ2-1, with 11 positions matching TRBD2. The CDR3 is 17 amino acids. The V segment lost 5 bases and the J segment 1 base; nucleotides outside the gene matches: 7. From germline, CDR1 is SEHNR and CDR2 FQNEAQ (reference sequence).

This sequence joins TRBV3-1 (or the pseudogene TRBV3-2) and TRBJ2-7, with 7 bases fitting TRBD2. The CDR3 is 17 amino acids. V lost 2 bases, J lost 5 bases, and 15 bases stayed unmatched. The germline gives CDR1 LGHDT, CDR2 YNNKEL (reference sequence). This chain's CDR3 is CASSQKDKGRVFDEQYF. The CDR3 DNA is TGTGCCAGCAGCCAAAAGGACAAGGGGAGGGTTTTCGACGAGCAGTACTTC.

The rearrangement links TRBV7-8 to TRBJ2-7; perhaps TRBD2 as D (5 bases). CDR1 and CDR2 from the germline V gene are SGHVS and FQNEAQ. The V end lost 5 bases, the J end lost 2 bases, and 16 bases lay between the germline ends. The CDR3 sequence is 15 residues long. The CDR3 loop reads CASSRLGSAAYEQYF. CDR3 bases: TGTGCCAGCAGCCGACTGGGTAGCGCGGCCTACGAGCAGTACTTC.

CDR3 in amino acids: CASRNGLEQFF. The CDR3 region has the DNA TGTGCCAGCAGGAATGGACTTGAGCAGTTCTTC. V usage is TRBV6-4 and J usage is TRBJ2-1; possibly TRBD2 for D (5 bases). V was pared by 6 bases and J by 9 bases, with 9 bases between. CDR1 and CDR2 from the germline V gene are MRHNA and SNTAGT. CDR3 size: 11 residues.

This clone has just one count. The chain links TRBV6-5 to TRBJ2-1; D perhaps matches TRBD1 (6 bases). This CDR3 comprises 13 residues. The V gene lost 6 bases and the J gene lost 8 bases, with 14 bases spanning the gap. Looked up from germline, CDR1 is MNHEY and CDR2 is SVGAGI. CDR3 bases: TGTGCCAGCAGCAGGGGAAGGAGGTATGAGCAGTTCTTC. This codes for CASSRGRRYEQFF.

The rearrangement joins TRBV19 to TRBJ1-2, with D possibly matching TRBD1 (5 bases). Germline loops: CDR1 LNHDA, CDR2 SQIVND (reference sequence). CDR3 size: 15 residues. The ends were cut back, 6 bases at V and 1 base at J, with 15 bases in the middle. The CDR3 loop reads CASSRQRDGNYGYTF. CDR3 sequence (DNA): TGTGCCAGTAGCAGACAGCGGGACGGTAACTATGGCTACACCTTC.

The sample holds a few counts of this clone. DNA for the CDR3: TGTGCCAGCAGCTTGGATGGACAGGGCGGCGGACTGTTTTTT. Its translation: CASSLDGQGGGLFF. This rearrangement joins TRBV5-5 to TRBJ1-4; 8 nucleotides line up with TRBD1. Germline V CDR1 and CDR2: SGHKS, YYEKEE (reference sequence). Germline trimming cut 0 bases from V and 13 bases from J; bases unmatched to any gene: 8. The CDR3 loop spans 14 amino acids.

This sequence joins TRBV28 and TRBJ2-7; D may be TRBD2 (5 bases). V lost 3 bases and J lost 6, with 9 bases in between. The CDR3 contains 12 residues. Germline V gene lookup returns CDR1 MDHEN and CDR2 SYDVKM. This CDR3 reads CASSFRGTEQYF. DNA for the CDR3: TGTGCCAGCAGTTTTCGGGGAACCGAGCAGTACTTC.

The rearrangement joins TRBV9 to TRBJ2-3, with 10 bases that match TRBD1. This CDR3 has 17 residues. V lost 2 bases, J lost 2 bases, and 8 bases stayed unmatched. Germline CDR1 and CDR2: SGDLS and YYNGEE. The CDR3 DNA is TGTGCCAGCAGCGTCCCAACCGGGACAGGGGTCACAGATACGCAGTATTTT. Translating it yields CASSVPTGTGVTDTQYF.

This chain connects TRBV19 to TRBJ1-2; D gene unclear. The CDR3 covers 17 residues. Trimming shortened V by 1 base and J by 6 bases, and 21 bases separated the two germline ends. Germline CDR1 and CDR2: LNHDA and SQIVND (reference sequence). The CDR3 nucleotides are TGTGCCAGTAGTATAGCCCTTATAATTGCGGGAGGAGATGGCTACACCTTC. Encoded protein: CASSIALIIAGGDGYTF.

The chain is built from TRBV19 and TRBJ2-7, with a weak D call TRBD1 (5 bases). V was clipped by 4 bases and J by 2 bases, with 9 bases between them. The CDR3 totals 13 residues. The germline gives CDR1 LNHDA, CDR2 SQIVND (reference sequence). In nucleotides, the CDR3 is TGTGCCAGTAGTAGTTCCAGGGCCTACGAGCAGTACTTC. The encoded protein is CASSSSRAYEQYF. Full variable domain (rest looked up from reference TRBV19 and TRBJ2-7): DGGITQSPKYLFRKEGQNVTLSCEQNLNHDAMYWYRQDPGQGLRLIYYSQIVNDFQKGDIAEGYSVSREKKESFPLTVTSAQKNPTAFYLCASSSSRAYEQYFGPGTRLTVT.

The rearrangement links TRBV5-4 to TRBJ1-3; D is undetermined. Germline CDR1 SGHNT, CDR2 YYREEE (reference sequence). Trimming removed 4 bases from V and 0 bases from J, with 17 bases in between. This CDR3 has 17 amino acids. This chain's CDR3 is CASSGGPGSLSGNTIYF. CDR3 DNA: TGTGCCAGCAGCGGTGGTCCCGGGAGCCTCTCTGGAAACACCATATATTTT.